This T cell receptor beta chain was identified in a study of cytomegalovirus exposure and HLA in healthy donors. Study background: Of fewer than 450 genotyped donors, 70% to 85% clustered with self-reported Caucasian donors. Whole-study results and caveats: In an earlier analysis, about 87% or about 30%: the productive usage of most TCR beta V segments. It has been reported that TCR beta sequences accurately predicted the HLA-A and HLA-B alleles of most subjects.

This CDR3 contains 12 residues. The J segment lost 6 bases and the V segment lost 7 bases, leaving 7 bases of the junction unmatched. Germline CDR1 is SQVTM and CDR2 is ANQGSEA. This cohort consisted of healthy bone marrow donors. Turning to this clone: Its antigen is unknown.

PCR amplification relied on 60 Vbeta primers (plus 13 Jbeta primers). Using immunoSEQ multiplex PCR, the repertoire was profiled, and TCRdb retains in-frame clones only, with some absent. The sample gives more than 130,000 clones, about three quarters of which show up once; approximately 7% is in the top ten. This chain uses TRBV29-1 with TRBJ2-7; 9 positions agree with TRBD1. The sequence came from a man between 35 and 55 years old in good health and CMV-seropositive. The specimen sequenced was PBMCs. In DNA form, the CDR3 reads TGCAGCGGCGGGACAGGGAGACGCGAGCAGTACTTC. This codes for CSGGTGRREQYF.